This section outlines one TCR beta chain sequence together with its context. The data belong to a study of cytotoxic CD8 clonotypes in ibrutinib-treated CLL. The table came from immunoSEQ multiplex PCR; TCRdb's copy has only in-frame clones and leaves some out. The sample yields roughly 180,000 clones, around 70% seen once. The sequence was collected from a human donor with chronic lymphocytic leukemia. This specimen was PBMCs, taken after 24 months of ibrutinib treatment.

The CDR3 DNA sequence: TGTGCCAGCAGCGTAGGGGCTAGCGAGACGGACGAGCAGTACTTC. Its protein product is CASSVGASETDEQYF. The chain has TRBV9 and TRBJ2-7; D possibly corresponds to TRBD2 (6 bases). The CDR3 is 15 amino acids. The germline V gene has CDR1 SGDLS and CDR2 YYNGEE. Trimming shortened V by 0 bases and J by 5 bases, and 15 bases separated the two germline ends.